Listed here are 2 T cell receptor beta chains from one sample, sequenced in a study of Graves' ophthalmopathy and Graves' hyperthyroidism. The sequenced template was RNA, covering the TCR beta CDR3 region. The first round was an RT-PCR with HTBI primers, and the second round was a multiplex PCR. TCRdb re-called the multiplex PCR reads with MiXCR, one entry per CDR3 protein. The table lists about 220,000 distinct CDR3 sequences, approximately 21% of them singletons. Material for sequencing was peripheral blood. Every receptor here comes from a woman aged 50 to 60 with Graves' ophthalmopathy.

This clonotype was observed many times. The CDR3 DNA is TGCAGCGCAACAGGGAGCACACAAGCTTTCTTT. The encoded protein is CSATGSTQAFF. The V call is TRBV29-1, the J call TRBJ1-1; D might be TRBD1 (6 bases). Germline V lookup: CDR1 SQVTM, CDR2 ANQGSEA. The CDR3 is made up of 11 amino acids. The V gene lost 7 bases and the J gene lost 9 bases, with 15 bases spanning the gap.

The rearrangement joins TRBV6-2 or TRBV6-3 to TRBJ1-2; TRBD1 might be the D (5 bases). The CDR3 has 13 amino acids. V shed 5 bases and J shed 4 bases, with 11 bases lying between them. Looked up from germline, CDR1 is MNHEY and CDR2 is SVGEGT. The CDR3 DNA is TGTGCCAGCAGTCCCTCGGACATCTATGGCTACACCTTC. The encoded protein is CASSPSDIYGYTF.